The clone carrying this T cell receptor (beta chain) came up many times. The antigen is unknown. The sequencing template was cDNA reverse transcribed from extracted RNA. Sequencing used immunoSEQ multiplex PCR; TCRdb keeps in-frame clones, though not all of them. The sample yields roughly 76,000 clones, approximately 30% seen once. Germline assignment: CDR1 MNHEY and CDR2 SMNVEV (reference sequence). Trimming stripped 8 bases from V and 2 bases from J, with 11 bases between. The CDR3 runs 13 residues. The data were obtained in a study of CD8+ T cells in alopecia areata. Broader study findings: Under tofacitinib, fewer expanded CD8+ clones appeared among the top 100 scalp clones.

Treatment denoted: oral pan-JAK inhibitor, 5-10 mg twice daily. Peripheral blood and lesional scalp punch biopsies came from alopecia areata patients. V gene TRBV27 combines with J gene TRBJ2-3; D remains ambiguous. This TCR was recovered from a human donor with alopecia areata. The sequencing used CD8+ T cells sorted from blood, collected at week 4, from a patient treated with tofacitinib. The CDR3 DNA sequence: TGTGCCAGCGGATGGACCACCACAGATACGCAGTATTTT. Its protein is CASGWTTTDTQYF.